This TCR beta chain was identified in a study of PD-1 blockade in mismatch repair-deficient tumors. Study-level background: Enrolled about 2013-2017, patients had progressing, pretreated mismatch repair-deficient cancers of about a dozen types. Study-wide points: After pembrolizumab, tumor-resident clones rose rapidly, then generally contracted before radiologic responses.

Points on this clone: The target antigen is unknown.

Clones were sequenced by immunoSEQ multiplex PCR, and TCRdb holds only the in-frame ones, with some missing. Of 90,000 to 120,000 clones detected, roughly four fifths appear once; the ten largest clones hold roughly 6.3%. Mismatch repair deficiency was confirmed in all patients, by PCR or immunohistochemistry. TCRs were sequenced from a few patients responding to pembrolizumab. Germline-derived CDR1 and CDR2 are SGHTA and FQGNSA. V was clipped by 7 bases and J by 10 bases; unmatched bases: 10. CDR3 length: 13 amino acids. The rearrangement joins TRBV7-2 to TRBJ1-1, with TRBD1 matching 9 bases. This specimen was peripheral blood, taken 35 to 37 weeks after starting pembrolizumab. The TCR was taken from an adult with mismatch repair-deficient cancer. This chain's CDR3 is CASNRQGEGGAFF. The CDR3 nucleotides are TGTGCCAGCAATAGACAGGGGGAGGGAGGAGCTTTCTTT.